A single sample gave rise to the 8 T cell receptor beta chains below, sequenced in a study of graft-versus-host responses after intestinal transplantation. Method: immunoSEQ multiplex PCR; TCRdb's copy keeps in-frame clones and lacks some. The sample yields under 65,000 clones, 94% seen once. No antigen has been identified for these receptors. Sequencing was performed on unstimulated CD4+ T cells sorted from spleen or lymph node cells, taken before transplant. All receptors derive from a human donor who was the organ donor for an intestinal transplant.

CDR3 residues: CASSPGPGELFF. The CDR3 DNA follows: TGTGCCAGCTCACCAGGCCCCGGGGAGCTGTTTTTT. The chain recombines TRBV18 with TRBJ2-2; D call uncertain. The germline V gene has CDR1 KGHSH and CDR2 LQKENI. CDR3 length equals 12 residues. Trimming pared 2 bases from V and 6 bases from J, leaving 4 bases between.

The V and J genes are TRBV11-2 and TRBJ2-7; 7 bases are shared with TRBD2. The CDR3 has 15 residues. The trim removed 7 bases at V and 9 bases at J, leaving 18 bases unmatched. Germline assignment: CDR1 SGHAT and CDR2 FQNNGV. The CDR3 here is CASTSLRTRTGVQYF. The CDR3 DNA follows: TGTGCCAGCACCTCGCTCAGGACTAGAACTGGTGTGCAGTACTTC.

This clone was counted once. This chain connects TRBV5-1 to TRBJ1-3; 8 nucleotides match TRBD1. CDR3 size: 18 residues. The V segment lost 2 bases and the J segment 0 bases; nucleotides outside the gene matches: 10. The germline V gene encodes CDR1 SGHRS and CDR2 YFSETQ. In DNA form, the CDR3 reads TGCGCCAGCAGCTTAGGGCTGGGGGACAGGACCTCTGGAAACACCATATATTTT. This translates into CASSLGLGDRTSGNTIYF. Based on the CDR3 plus reference TRBV5-1 and TRBJ1-3, the full variable domain is KAGVTQTPRYLIKTRGQQVTLSCSPISGHRSVSWYQQTPGQGLQFLFEYFSETQRNKGNFPGRFSGRQFSNSRSEMNVSTLELGDSALYLCASSLGLGDRTSGNTIYFGEGSWLTVV.

The CDR3 sequence: CASSQTGGYGYTF. In DNA, the CDR3 is TGCGCCAGCAGCCAAACAGGGGGCTATGGCTACACCTTC. This chain joins TRBV4-3 and TRBJ1-2; 8 positions agree with TRBD1. V gave up 2 bases and J gave up 4 bases; unmatched junction bases: 0. CDR1 is LGHNA and CDR2 is YSLEER in the germline V gene. The CDR3 contains 13 residues.

This chain links TRBV29-1 with TRBJ1-1; D gene uncertain. From germline, CDR1 is SQVTM and CDR2 ANQGSEA. The ends were cut back, 6 bases at V and 2 bases at J, with 7 bases in the middle. The CDR3 extends over 11 amino acids. The CDR3 DNA follows: TGCAGCGTCAGGAGTAACACTGAAGCTTTCTTT. This sequence encodes CSVRSNTEAFF. The whole variable domain, filled in from reference TRBV29-1 and TRBJ1-1, reads SAVISQKPSRDICQRGTSLTIQCQVDSQVTMMFWYRQQPGQSLTLIATANQGSEATYESGFVIDKFPISRPNLTFSTLTVSNMSPEDSSIYLCSVRSNTEAFFGQGTRLTVV.

This clone appeared once. The sample contains more than one DNA sequence encoding this CDR3. V gene TRBV7-6 combines with J gene TRBJ2-1; 12 bases are a match to TRBD1. V shed 1 base, J shed 5 bases, and the junction held 12 bases outside the gene matches. The CDR3 sequence is 19 residues long. CDR1 SGHVS and CDR2 FNYEAQ come from the germline V gene. CDR3 in amino acids: CASSLGGQGARVTDNEQFF. The CDR3 nucleotides read TGTGCCAGCAGCTTAGGGGGACAGGGGGCGAGGGTTACGGACAATGAGCAGTTCTTC.

With regard to this clone: One end of the junction does not line up with germline, which may come from a read error. V gene TRBV7-7 combines with J gene TRBJ2-1; 12 nucleotides agree with TRBD2. Germline-derived CDR1 and CDR2 are SSHAT and FNYEAQ (reference sequence). The CDR3 runs to 15 residues. The CDR3 region has the DNA TGTGCTAGCAGCTTTAAAACTAGCGGGGGGAATGAGCAGTTCTTC. Its translation: CASSFKTSGGNEQFF.

About this clone: Other DNA sequences in this specimen translate into the identical CDR3. This sequence joins TRBV7-3 and TRBJ2-3, with 8 bases identical to TRBD2. CDR1 and CDR2 from the germline V gene are SGHTA and FQGTGA. CDR3 size: 16 residues. The ends lost 5 bases at V and 2 bases at J; junction bases unmatched: 9. CDR3 sequence (DNA): TGTGCCAGCAGCCTGGGGCTAGCGGGTACCACAGATACGCAGTATTTT. It specifies CASSLGLAGTTDTQYF. The whole variable domain, filled in from reference TRBV7-3 and TRBJ2-3, reads GAGVSQTPSNKVTEKGKYVELRCDPISGHTALYWYRQSLGQGPEFLIYFQGTGAADDSGLPNDRFFAVRPEGSVSTLKIQRTERGDSAVYLCASSLGLAGTTDTQYFGPGTRLTVL.